The 19 T cell receptor beta chains below come from one sample, sequenced in a study of shared clonotypes between healthy human individuals. Using immunoSEQ multiplex PCR, the repertoire was profiled, and TCRdb retains in-frame clones only, with some absent. The table has about 2 million clones, approximately 94% seen once; the top ten hold around 1.1%. Positively selected for CCR7, the CD45RO-negative cells used as naive CD8 cells excluded terminally differentiated effector memory CD45RA+ cells. The sample comprised naive CD8+ T cells sorted from blood. These receptors came from a man aged 18 to 29 in good health.

For the CDR3, the DNA is TGCGCCAGCAGCCAAGAGCAAGGGGCGACCTCCTACGAGCAGTACTTC. It is translated as CASSQEQGATSYEQYF. The chain combines TRBV4-1 with TRBJ2-7, with a weak D call TRBD1 (5 bases). Trimming left V 0 bases short and J 0 bases short, with 12 bases between. Germline V gene lookup returns CDR1 MGHRA and CDR2 YSYEKL. The CDR3 runs to 16 residues.

Note on this clone: This may arise from a read error, as a much more abundant clone is one base away. The sample has other DNA sequences that encode this CDR3 too. The gene calls are TRBV5-4 and TRBJ1-1, with D tentatively TRBD1 (5 bases). The CDR3 spans 13 residues. V was cut by 4 bases and J by 1 base, with 8 bases left in between. Per germline, CDR1 SGHNT and CDR2 YYREEE (reference sequence). Written as DNA, the CDR3 is TGTGCCAGCAGCCTGACAGCGAACACTGAAGCTTTCTTT. Its translation is CASSLTANTEAFF.

The chain uses TRBV11-2 and TRBJ2-3, with TRBD2 matching over 12 bases. J lost 6 bases, V lost 0 bases, and 16 bases had no gene match. Germline V gene lookup returns CDR1 SGHAT and CDR2 FQNNGV. The CDR3 runs 20 residues. CDR3 sequence reads: CASSLEGQGVLAGGVDTQYF. The CDR3 DNA reads TGTGCCAGCAGCTTAGAAGGACAGGGGGTACTAGCGGGAGGTGTGGATACGCAGTATTTT.

This clone showed up just once. The gene calls are TRBV9 and TRBJ1-1; 10 bases map to TRBD1. CDR1 and CDR2 (germline): SGDLS, YYNGEE. The trim removed 4 bases at V and 1 base at J, leaving 7 bases unmatched. The length of the CDR3 is 16 residues. The CDR3 reads CASSPPDRGWNTEAFF. In DNA form, the CDR3 reads TGTGCCAGCAGCCCCCCGGACAGGGGGTGGAACACTGAAGCTTTCTTT.

The chain employs TRBV4-1 and TRBJ2-3, with D uncertain. CDR3 length: 17 amino acids. CDR1 is MGHRA, CDR2 YSYEKL, per germline. Trimming removed 1 base from V and 2 bases from J, with 16 bases in between. The CDR3 region has the DNA TGCGCCAGCAGCCAAGTAGGCGACGCCAGAAACACAGATACGCAGTATTTT. It translates to CASSQVGDARNTDTQYF.

This rearrangement joins TRBV6-5 to TRBJ1-1, with unresolved D. This CDR3 has 14 residues. Trimming removed 4 bases from V and 3 bases from J, with 12 bases in between. The germline V gene has CDR1 MNHEY and CDR2 SVGAGI. CDR3 sequence: CASSSLPPDTEAFF. The CDR3 nucleotides are TGTGCCAGCAGTTCCCTACCCCCCGACACTGAAGCTTTCTTT.

This chain uses TRBV13 with TRBJ2-7, with 8 bases lining up with TRBD2. Germline V lookup: CDR1 PRHDT, CDR2 FYEKMQ (reference sequence). V was pared by 1 base and J by 3 bases, with 8 bases of the junction left unmatched. The CDR3 sequence is 16 residues long. CDR3 bases: TGTGCCAGCAGCTTAGTATCCGGACTAGCTAGCTACGAGCAGTACTTC. Amino acid sequence: CASSLVSGLASYEQYF.

The chain uses TRBV19 and TRBJ1-1; no reliable D call. The CDR3 has 14 residues. Germline CDR1 LNHDA, CDR2 SQIVND (reference sequence). V lost 3 bases and J lost 3, with 11 bases in between. CDR3 protein: CASSILSLDTEAFF. Written as DNA, the CDR3 is TGTGCCAGTAGTATCCTAAGCTTGGACACTGAAGCTTTCTTT.

The V and J genes are TRBV10-3 and TRBJ2-7; possibly TRBD1 or TRBD2 for D (5 bases each). The length of the CDR3 is 13 residues. Germline values: CDR1 ENHRY, CDR2 SYGVKD. Between the trimmed V and J ends, which lost 0 bases and 6 bases, there was a span of 9 bases. The CDR3 DNA follows: TGTGCCATCAGTGAGTCTGAGGGGTCCGAGCAGTACTTC. It encodes CAISESEGSEQYF.

The chain employs TRBV7-9 and TRBJ2-7; 7 bases map to TRBD2. In germline, CDR1 is SEHNR, CDR2 FQNEAQ (reference sequence). The CDR3 extends over 15 amino acids. The trim removed 4 bases at V and 3 bases at J, leaving 9 bases unmatched. The CDR3 DNA reads as TGTGCCAGCAGCTCCCTCTTGGGGGGGAACTACGAGCAGTACTTC. Amino acid sequence: CASSSLLGGNYEQYF.

CDR3 residues: CASSAWVSGNTIYF. The CDR3 coding sequence is TGTGCCAGCAGCGCATGGGTGTCTGGAAACACCATATATTTT. The V and J genes are TRBV9 and TRBJ1-3; D is uncertain. V lost 3 bases to trimming and J lost 1 base, with 8 bases between them. CDR3 size: 14 residues. Germline V gene sequence: CDR1 SGDLS, CDR2 YYNGEE.

This CDR3 is CASSPGGAYGYTF. The CDR3 DNA sequence: TGTGCCAGCAGCCCAGGGGGCGCCTATGGCTACACCTTC. This sequence joins TRBV9 and TRBJ1-2; 8 nucleotides agree with TRBD1. The germline gives CDR1 SGDLS, CDR2 YYNGEE. V was pared by 4 bases and J by 4 bases, with 3 bases of the junction left unmatched. The CDR3 totals 13 residues.

In this sample, this clone turned up once. The gene calls are TRBV4-1 and TRBJ2-1; D is uncertain. In germline, CDR1 is MGHRA, CDR2 YSYEKL. Trimming cost V 1 base and J 7 bases, with 8 bases left between them. The CDR3 is made up of 13 amino acids. For the CDR3, the DNA is TGCGCCAGCAGCCAAGCGGCGAGGAATGAGCAGTTCTTC. It encodes CASSQAARNEQFF.

Worth noting for this clone: This same CDR3 is encoded by further DNA sequences in the sample. The CDR3 spells CASSFGGGSTDTQYF. The CDR3 DNA is TGTGCCAGCAGCTTCGGGGGTGGTAGCACAGATACGCAGTATTTT. The rearrangement uses TRBV5-4 and TRBJ2-3, with D tentatively TRBD2 (6 bases). The CDR3 loop spans 15 amino acids. V shed 2 bases and J shed 0 bases, with 10 bases lying between them. CDR1 is SGHNT, CDR2 YYREEE, per germline (reference sequence).

The chain couples TRBV14 to TRBJ1-6, with unresolved D. V dropped 4 bases and J dropped 5 bases, with 12 bases sitting between them. Germline-derived CDR1 and CDR2 are SGHDN and FVKESK. The CDR3 totals 15 residues. The CDR3 sequence: CASSPWTDNNSPLHF. The CDR3 bases are TGTGCCAGCAGCCCTTGGACCGACAATAATTCACCCCTCCACTTT.

J is TRBJ2-7 and V is TRBV4-1, with 7 bases that match TRBD2. With 4 bases clipped from V and 6 bases from J, the junction kept 12 bases outside the gene matches. This CDR3 contains 15 residues. Looked up from germline, CDR1 is MGHRA and CDR2 is YSYEKL. The CDR3 bases are TGCGCCAGCAGCCCACGGGCGGGACTATGGGGCGAGCAGTACTTC. As protein: CASSPRAGLWGEQYF.

This clone came up once. This chain joins TRBV9 and TRBJ2-1; TRBD2 might be the D (5 bases). This CDR3 region has 17 residues. The germline V gene encodes CDR1 SGDLS and CDR2 YYNGEE. V lost 2 bases and J lost 5, with 20 bases in between. CDR3 nucleotide sequence: TGTGCCAGCAGCGTCTTCCCTGGTTTAAGCGGAAACAATGAGCAGTTCTTC. Translating gives CASSVFPGLSGNNEQFF.

The chain uses TRBV6-5 and TRBJ2-3; 8 nucleotides align to TRBD1. This CDR3 comprises 16 residues. With 2 bases clipped from V and 5 bases from J, the junction kept 9 bases outside the gene matches. Germline V gene lookup returns CDR1 MNHEY and CDR2 SVGAGI. The CDR3 nucleotides read TGTGCCAGCAGTTACACCGGGACAGGTTACGGAGATACGCAGTATTTT. This encodes CASSYTGTGYGDTQYF.

Notes on this clone: This CDR3 is also generated by other DNA sequences in the sample. The V call is TRBV27, the J call TRBJ2-7; 7 bases align to TRBD2. CDR1 is MNHEY, CDR2 SMNVEV, per germline (reference sequence). The CDR3 runs to 13 residues. V gave up 5 bases and J gave up 2 bases; unmatched junction bases: 3. The CDR3 DNA reads TGTGCCAGCAGTCTAACTAGCGCCTACGAGCAGTACTTC. Its protein product is CASSLTSAYEQYF.